The clone carrying this TCR beta chain was picked up one time. Its matching antigen is unknown. The data were obtained in a study of post-analysis software for immune sequencing data. Study results and caveats: Strong same-batch co-clustering of samples appeared with F measure clustering. People with multiple sclerosis had a significantly lower normalized Chao1 diversity than controls did. Five TRBV segments, including TRBV5-6, TRBV5-1 and TRBV20-1, were more frequent in patients than controls.

Built from TCR beta cDNA, the libraries had unique molecular identifiers in them. Out of roughly 0.85 to 11 million T cells, roughly 0.5 million cDNA molecules were generated. TCRdb re-called the PCR reads with MiXCR, one entry per CDR3 protein. The profile covers fewer than 850,000 distinct CDR3 sequences, with roughly 30% appearing a single time and more than 0.55% taken by the ten largest. This CDR3 comprises 12 residues. The V and J ends lost 5 bases and 4 bases respectively, with 8 bases between them. The germline gives CDR1 LGHDT, CDR2 YNNKEL (reference sequence). This sequence was found in a girl under 18 with multiple sclerosis. Specimen: blood. The chain recombines TRBV3-1 with TRBJ2-5; D is undetermined. CDR3 loop: CASSYQGETQYF. For the CDR3, the DNA is TGTGCCAGCAGCTACCAAGGAGAGACCCAGTACTTC.